Listed below are T cell receptor beta chains from one sample, sequenced in a study of blood T cell repertoires in COVID-19. TCRdb's table, derived via immunoSEQ multiplex PCR, lists solely in-frame clones and lacks some. The sample carries about 50,000 clones, 76% recorded once. Sequencing was done on a sample of peripheral blood. Receptors were obtained from a man in his fifties or sixties with active or convalescent COVID-19. Both conserved end residues are part of each CDR3. A D gene is named only where the DNA matches it firmly. A clone size is listed for some rows: how often the clone was seen (once, few, many), or a class if it is expanded.

clone_size	d_call	v_call	j_call	cdr3_aa	cdr3_nt
NA	NA	TRBV14	TRBJ1-1	CASSQWKGGKMNTEAFF	TGTGCCAGCAGCCAATGGAAGGGAGGGAAGATGAACACTGAAGCTTTCTTT
NA	NA	TRBV7-6	TRBJ2-1	CASSLGSGGYYNEQFF	TGTGCCAGCAGCTTAGGTTCTGGCGGGTACTACAATGAGCAGTTCTTC
NA	NA	TRBV7-9	TRBJ2-3	CASSLAGVDTQYF	TGTGCCAGCAGCTTAGCAGGGGTCGATACGCAGTATTTT
NA	TRBD1	TRBV5-1	TRBJ2-2	CASSSGQASLTGELFF	TGCGCCAGCAGCTCGGGACAGGCCTCTCTCACCGGGGAGCTGTTTTTT
medium-sized	NA	TRBV27	TRBJ2-7	CASSLLQGTGEQYF	TGTGCCAGCAGTTTACTCCAGGGGACGGGCGAGCAGTACTTC
NA	TRBD1	TRBV2	TRBJ2-7	CASRRTGGSYEQYF	TGTGCCAGCAGGAGGACAGGGGGCTCCTACGAGCAGTACTTC
NA	NA	TRBV11-3	TRBJ1-3	CASSLVRGTGNTIYF	TGTGCCAGCAGCTTAGTCCGGGGAACTGGAAACACCATATATTTT
NA	TRBD1	TRBV7-9	TRBJ1-5	CASSRQGGRGQPQHF	TGTGCCAGCAGCCGACAGGGGGGAAGGGGGCAGCCCCAGCATTTT
NA	NA	TRBV18	TRBJ1-2	CASSPLSGIDGYTF	TGTGCCAGCTCACCACTTTCAGGGATTGATGGCTACACCTTC
NA	NA	TRBV9	TRBJ1-3	CASSYGYSGNTIYF	TGTGCCAGCAGCTACGGGTACTCTGGAAACACCATATATTTT
NA	NA	TRBV28	TRBJ1-5	CASRAPGVNQPQHF	TGTGCCAGCAGGGCCCCAGGGGTGAACCAGCCCCAGCATTTT
NA	TRBD1	TRBV29-1	TRBJ2-5	CSAGQGAETQYF	TGCAGCGCCGGACAGGGGGCAGAGACCCAGTACTTC
NA	NA	TRBV3-1/TRBV3-2	TRBJ1-2	CASSQQFSGGRDGYTF	TGTGCCAGCAGCCAACAATTCTCTGGAGGGAGGGATGGCTACACCTTC
NA	NA	TRBV10-3	TRBJ1-5	CATEDSSNQPQHF	TGTGCCACGGAGGACAGCAGTAATCAGCCCCAGCATTTT
NA	NA	TRBV5-4	TRBJ1-2	CASSPQGTRGYTF	TGTGCCAGCAGCCCTCAGGGGACCCGAGGCTACACCTTC
few	NA	TRBV5-1	TRBJ2-7	CASSPGHRDHEQYF	TGCGCCAGCAGTCCGGGACACCGCGACCACGAGCAGTACTTC
NA	TRBD1	TRBV5-1	TRBJ2-1	CASSKDRGPFEQFF	TGCGCCAGCAGCAAGGACAGGGGGCCCTTTGAGCAGTTCTTC
NA	TRBD1	TRBV2	TRBJ1-5	CASNLDRAAAQPQHF	TGTGCCAGCAACCTCGACAGGGCGGCGGCTCAGCCCCAGCATTTT
once	NA	TRBV25-1	TRBJ1-5	CASSEPGGRTQHF	TGTGCCAGCAGTGAACCGGGGGGGAGGACCCAGCATTTT
few	NA	TRBV14	TRBJ1-1	CASSQGQNTEAFF	TGTGCCAGCAGCCAAGGACAGAACACTGAAGCTTTCTTT
NA	TRBD2	TRBV29-1	TRBJ2-1	CSLSGGSYNEQFF	TGCAGCCTTAGCGGGGGCTCCTACAATGAGCAGTTCTTC
few	TRBD2	TRBV14	TRBJ2-5	CASSDTLAGGPQTQYF	TGTGCCAGCAGTGACACGTTAGCGGGAGGGCCACAGACCCAGTACTTC
NA	TRBD1	TRBV9	TRBJ1-1	CASSVTGGVGTEAFF	TGTGCCAGCAGCGTTACAGGGGGCGTTGGCACTGAAGCTTTCTTT
few	TRBD1	TRBV7-2	TRBJ1-2	CASSLAGDRDYTF	TGTGCCAGCAGCTTAGCTGGGGACAGGGACTACACCTTC
NA	NA	TRBV15	TRBJ2-3	CATSRGGGGRGADTQYF	TGTGCCACCAGCAGGGGAGGGGGTGGGAGAGGCGCAGATACGCAGTATTTT
NA	TRBD2	TRBV6-5	TRBJ2-5	CASNAGGPNSETQYF	TGTGCCAGCAACGCGGGGGGGCCGAACTCAGAGACCCAGTACTTC
NA	NA	TRBV7-9	TRBJ2-1	CASSFAGWGNEQFF	TGTGCCAGCAGCTTTGCGGGATGGGGAAATGAGCAGTTCTTC
many	NA	TRBV6-1	TRBJ1-1	CASSDSGKWGGGTNTEAFF	TGTGCCAGCAGTGATTCGGGAAAGTGGGGCGGAGGGACGAACACTGAAGCTTTCTTT
NA	TRBD2	TRBV19	TRBJ2-7	CASSIEGAGASYEQYF	TGTGCCAGTAGTATAGAAGGAGCGGGAGCGTCCTACGAGCAGTACTTC
NA	TRBD2	TRBV11-2	TRBJ2-3	CASSGNSGSATQYF	TGTGCCAGCAGCGGCAATAGCGGGAGTGCTACGCAGTATTTT
NA	TRBD2	TRBV7-8	TRBJ2-1	CASSPLAGVWNEQFF	TGTGCCAGCAGCCCCCTCGCGGGGGTTTGGAATGAGCAGTTCTTC
NA	TRBD1	TRBV27	TRBJ1-2	CASRLDRGQGYTF	TGTGCCAGCAGGTTAGACAGGGGGCAAGGCTACACCTTC
NA	NA	TRBV6-5	TRBJ1-5	CASSWAPSDQPQHF	TGTGCCAGCAGCTGGGCCCCTAGCGATCAGCCCCAGCATTTT